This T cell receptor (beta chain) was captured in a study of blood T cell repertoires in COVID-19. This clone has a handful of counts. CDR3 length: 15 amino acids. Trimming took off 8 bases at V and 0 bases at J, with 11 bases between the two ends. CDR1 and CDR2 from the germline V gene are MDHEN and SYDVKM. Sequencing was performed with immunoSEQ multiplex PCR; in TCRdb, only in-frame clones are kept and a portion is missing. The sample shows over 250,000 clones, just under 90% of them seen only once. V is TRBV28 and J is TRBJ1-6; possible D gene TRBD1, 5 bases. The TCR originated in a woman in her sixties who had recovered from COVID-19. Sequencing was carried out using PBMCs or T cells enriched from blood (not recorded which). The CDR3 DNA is TGTGCCAGCGGGGGAGGGAGCTCCTATAATTCACCCCTCCACTTT. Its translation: CASGGGSSYNSPLHF.